This T cell receptor beta chain was retrieved from a study of cytomegalovirus exposure and HLA in healthy donors. Study details: Ancestry clustering placed more than 80% of under 450 genotyped donors in the Caucasian-associated cluster.

Vbeta (60) and Jbeta (13) primers were used in the PCR. The assay was immunoSEQ multiplex PCR, and TCRdb's table has in-frame clones only and misses some. Of some 120,000 clones in the sample, roughly four fifths are singletons; the top ten hold about 11%. Material for sequencing was PBMCs. The receptor comes from a male donor in good health and CMV-seropositive.

The CDR3 here is CASSESGALPAYEQYF. The CDR3 bases are TGTGCCAGTAGTGAGTCGGGAGCCCTTCCTGCCTACGAGCAGTACTTC. The chain links TRBV19 to TRBJ2-5; a weak D match, TRBD2 (6 bases). The J call could be wrong; TRBJ2-7 is a better fit for the DNA end. The CDR3 covers 16 residues. Per germline, CDR1 LNHDA and CDR2 SQIVND (reference sequence).